A selection of T cell receptor beta chains follows, all from one sample in a study of cytomegalovirus exposure and HLA in healthy donors. Using immunoSEQ multiplex PCR, the repertoire was profiled, and TCRdb retains in-frame clones only, with some absent. Among 140,000 or so clones, about 64% were seen once, and the ten largest hold approximately 4.2%. The sequenced sample consisted of PBMCs. These receptor sequences come from a man aged 55-75 years in good health and CMV-seronegative. Both conserved end residues are part of each CDR3. Each record gives: clone size, J gene, V gene, D gene, CDR3 protein, CDR3 DNA. A D gene is named only where the DNA matches it firmly. Some rows mark clone size as missing; the rest say once, few, many or name a class of expanded clone.

clone_size: .; j_call: TRBJ2-5; v_call: TRBV28; d_call: .; cdr3_aa: CASSGNFRDTYQETQYF; cdr3_nt: TGTGCCAGCAGTGGAAACTTCCGGGACACATACCAAGAGACCCAGTACTTC
clone_size: .; j_call: TRBJ2-1; v_call: TRBV5-1; d_call: .; cdr3_aa: CASSLGGGGGSSYNEQFF; cdr3_nt: TGCGCCAGCAGCTTGGGGGGAGGGGGTGGGAGCTCCTACAATGAGCAGTTCTTC
clone_size: few; j_call: TRBJ2-1; v_call: TRBV4-3; d_call: TRBD2; cdr3_aa: CASSQGLAGGPVDEQFF; cdr3_nt: TGCGCCAGCAGCCAAGGCCTAGCGGGAGGTCCCGTCGATGAGCAGTTCTTC
clone_size: few; j_call: TRBJ1-2; v_call: TRBV5-4; d_call: TRBD1; cdr3_aa: CASSRDRPNYGYTF; cdr3_nt: TGTGCCAGCAGCCGGGACAGGCCTAACTATGGCTACACCTTC
clone_size: .; j_call: TRBJ2-1; v_call: TRBV28; d_call: TRBD2; cdr3_aa: CASSPPTSGDYEQFF; cdr3_nt: TGTGCCAGCAGCCCCCCCACTAGCGGGGACTATGAGCAGTTCTTC
clone_size: .; j_call: TRBJ1-2; v_call: TRBV30; d_call: TRBD1; cdr3_aa: CAWSLPDRDYGYTF; cdr3_nt: TGTGCCTGGAGCCTCCCGGACAGGGACTATGGCTACACCTTC
clone_size: .; j_call: TRBJ1-5; v_call: TRBV2; d_call: TRBD1; cdr3_aa: CASSEATGGISNQPQHF; cdr3_nt: TGTGCCAGCAGCGAAGCGACAGGGGGGATTAGCAATCAGCCCCAGCATTTT
clone_size: .; j_call: TRBJ1-1; v_call: TRBV28; d_call: TRBD1; cdr3_aa: CASRTGDPNTEAFF; cdr3_nt: TGTGCCAGCAGAACAGGGGACCCTAACACTGAAGCTTTCTTT
clone_size: .; j_call: TRBJ2-5; v_call: TRBV18; d_call: TRBD2; cdr3_aa: CASSPLGLGEETQYF; cdr3_nt: TGTGCCAGCTCACCTTTGGGACTAGGTGAAGAGACCCAGTACTTC
clone_size: .; j_call: TRBJ2-7; v_call: TRBV30; d_call: TRBD1; cdr3_aa: CAWSVRLPPGTGHEQYF; cdr3_nt: TGTGCCTGGAGTGTACGACTACCTCCCGGGACAGGGCACGAGCAGTACTTC
clone_size: .; j_call: TRBJ2-7; v_call: TRBV27; d_call: TRBD1; cdr3_aa: CASRSAGTGLHEQYF; cdr3_nt: TGTGCCAGCCGTTCTGCAGGGACAGGTCTACACGAGCAGTACTTC
clone_size: .; j_call: TRBJ2-5; v_call: TRBV5-4; d_call: .; cdr3_aa: CASSLGGQGLQETQYF; cdr3_nt: TGTGCCAGCAGCTTGGGTGGACAGGGACTACAAGAGACCCAGTACTTC
clone_size: .; j_call: TRBJ2-3; v_call: TRBV5-1; d_call: .; cdr3_aa: CASSLASQGADTQYF; cdr3_nt: TGCGCCAGCAGCTTGGCCTCACAGGGCGCCGATACGCAGTATTTT
clone_size: few; j_call: TRBJ1-3; v_call: TRBV18; d_call: TRBD1; cdr3_aa: CASSPPGQGHGNTIYF; cdr3_nt: TGTGCCAGCTCACCACCGGGACAGGGGCACGGAAACACCATATATTTT
clone_size: .; j_call: TRBJ1-2; v_call: TRBV28; d_call: .; cdr3_aa: CASSLSAPSGYTF; cdr3_nt: TGTGCCAGCAGTTTATCGGCCCCTAGCGGCTACACCTTC
clone_size: few; j_call: TRBJ1-5; v_call: TRBV7-2; d_call: TRBD1; cdr3_aa: CASSSDRMGNQPQHF; cdr3_nt: TGTGCCAGCAGCTCGGACAGGATGGGCAATCAGCCCCAGCATTTT
clone_size: .; j_call: TRBJ1-4; v_call: TRBV18; d_call: TRBD1; cdr3_aa: CASSPGTANEKLFF; cdr3_nt: TGTGCCAGCTCACCAGGGACAGCTAATGAAAAACTGTTTTTT
clone_size: .; j_call: TRBJ1-5; v_call: TRBV19; d_call: .; cdr3_aa: CASSRTGWDGPQHF; cdr3_nt: TGTGCCAGTAGTCGAACAGGGTGGGATGGGCCCCAGCATTTT
clone_size: few; j_call: TRBJ2-7; v_call: TRBV10-1; d_call: .; cdr3_aa: CASSDRVYEQYF; cdr3_nt: TGCGCCAGCAGTGACAGGGTCTACGAGCAGTACTTC
clone_size: .; j_call: TRBJ2-7; v_call: TRBV5-1; d_call: .; cdr3_aa: CASSLGRGVERSYEQYF; cdr3_nt: TGCGCCAGCAGCTTGGGCAGGGGCGTCGAAAGATCCTACGAGCAGTACTTC
clone_size: .; j_call: TRBJ1-2; v_call: TRBV6-4; d_call: .; cdr3_aa: CASSESYSNYGYTF; cdr3_nt: TGTGCCAGCAGTGAATCTTATTCTAACTATGGCTACACCTTC
clone_size: .; j_call: TRBJ2-1; v_call: TRBV28; d_call: .; cdr3_aa: CASMVSPWSSYNEQFF; cdr3_nt: TGTGCCAGCATGGTAAGCCCCTGGAGCTCCTACAATGAGCAGTTCTTC
clone_size: .; j_call: TRBJ2-2; v_call: TRBV7-3; d_call: .; cdr3_aa: CASSLVGAAGELFF; cdr3_nt: TGTGCCAGCAGCTTGGTGGGGGCCGCCGGGGAGCTGTTTTTT
clone_size: .; j_call: TRBJ2-7; v_call: TRBV5-8; d_call: .; cdr3_aa: CASSLVRQGGGYEQYF; cdr3_nt: TGTGCCAGCAGCTTGGTCCGGCAGGGTGGTGGGTACGAGCAGTACTTC
clone_size: once; j_call: TRBJ1-2; v_call: TRBV12-2; d_call: .; cdr3_aa: CASPTEGYTF; cdr3_nt: TGTGCAAGCCCGACGGAGGGCTACACCTTC
clone_size: .; j_call: TRBJ2-7; v_call: TRBV10-2; d_call: TRBD2; cdr3_aa: CASLGEGGGYEQYF; cdr3_nt: TGCGCCAGCCTGGGGGAGGGAGGAGGATACGAGCAGTACTTC
clone_size: .; j_call: TRBJ1-1; v_call: TRBV5-4; d_call: TRBD1; cdr3_aa: CASSSGTAMNTEAFF; cdr3_nt: TGTGCCAGCAGCTCCGGGACAGCAATGAACACTGAAGCTTTCTTT
clone_size: .; j_call: TRBJ2-7; v_call: TRBV29-1; d_call: .; cdr3_aa: CSVVEGAHEQYF; cdr3_nt: TGCAGCGTTGTGGAGGGGGCCCACGAGCAGTACTTC
clone_size: .; j_call: TRBJ1-2; v_call: TRBV2; d_call: .; cdr3_aa: CASIFEKALNYGYTF; cdr3_nt: TGTGCCAGCATCTTCGAGAAAGCACTTAACTATGGCTACACCTTC
clone_size: .; j_call: TRBJ2-1; v_call: TRBV10-1; d_call: TRBD2; cdr3_aa: CASSEGLAGGSNEQFF; cdr3_nt: TGCGCCAGCAGTGAGGGGCTAGCGGGAGGGTCAAATGAGCAGTTCTTC
clone_size: .; j_call: TRBJ2-7; v_call: TRBV7-8; d_call: TRBD2; cdr3_aa: CASSPRTSGSIPFLYEQYF; cdr3_nt: TGTGCCAGCAGCCCGAGGACTAGCGGGAGCATCCCATTCCTATACGAGCAGTACTTC
clone_size: once; j_call: TRBJ1-3; v_call: TRBV2; d_call: .; cdr3_aa: CASSEREASGNTIYF; cdr3_nt: TGTGCCAGCAGTGAGAGGGAGGCCTCTGGAAACACCATATATTTT